Below, 3 T cell receptor beta chains from the same sample are listed, as sequenced in a study of shared clonotypes between healthy human individuals. Some clones are missing from TCRdb's copy, which holds only in-frame ones; the method was immunoSEQ multiplex PCR. The data contain millions of clones, 85% to 95% of them singletons. What was sequenced was naive CD4+ T cells sorted from blood. Specified subset: CD45RA+ positively selected. These receptors all stem from a man between 18 and 29 years old in good health.

The chain couples TRBV29-1 to TRBJ2-3; unclear D gene. Germline assignment: CDR1 SQVTM and CDR2 ANQGSEA. Trimming removed 4 bases from V and 1 base from J, with 6 bases in between. The CDR3 length is 12 residues. The CDR3 DNA reads as TGCAGCGTTGGATGGGGCACAGATACGCAGTATTTT. Translation gives CSVGWGTDTQYF.

The sample holds one count of this clone. V is TRBV5-1 and J is TRBJ2-1, with D possibly matching TRBD2 (5 bases). CDR1 SGHRS and CDR2 YFSETQ come from the germline V gene. This CDR3 comprises 18 residues. The V gene lost 2 bases and the J gene lost 0 bases, with 18 bases spanning the gap. CDR3 DNA sequence: TGCGCCAGCAGCTTTAATATTTTAGCGAGAAGCTCCTACAATGAGCAGTTCTTC. Translated: CASSFNILARSSYNEQFF. The whole variable domain, remainder taken from reference TRBV5-1 and TRBJ2-1, is KAGVTQTPRYLIKTRGQQVTLSCSPISGHRSVSWYQQTPGQGLQFLFEYFSETQRNKGNFPGRFSGRQFSNSRSEMNVSTLELGDSALYLCASSFNILARSSYNEQFFGPGTRLTVL.

Turning to this clone: Other DNA sequences in this specimen translate into the identical CDR3. The DNA for the CDR3 is TGTGCCAGCAGCCTCAGGGGGGGTACAGATACGCAGTATTTT. This gives the protein CASSLRGGTDTQYF. The chain uses TRBV27 and TRBJ2-3; D is possibly TRBD1 or TRBD2 (7 bases each). Germline CDR1 reads MNHEY; CDR2 reads SMNVEV (reference sequence). With 6 bases removed from V and 3 bases from J, the gap between germline ends came to 13 bases. The CDR3 length is 14 residues.